What follows are 8 T cell receptor beta chains derived from one specimen sequenced in a study of T-cell reconstitution after alpha-beta-depleted transplantation in children. During its preparation, the TCRbeta library received unique molecular identifiers. TCRdb itself ran the PCR reads through MiXCR, one entry per CDR3 protein. Among 800,000 to 1,000,000 distinct CDR3 sequences listed, about 29% were seen once. The sample consisted of PBMCs, mostly from graft donor cells, taken 360 days after TCRalphabeta/CD19-depleted stem cell transplant. Receptor source: a boy younger than two who had a stem cell transplant for SCID, so the T cells may come from the graft donor.

This chain links TRBV10-3 with TRBJ2-7; 12 bases fit TRBD2. V dropped 0 bases and J dropped 4; count of bases not matched to a gene: 13. Germline V gene lookup returns CDR1 ENHRY and CDR2 SYGVKD. The CDR3 length is 19 residues. For the CDR3, the DNA is TGTGCCATCAGTGAGTCAACTAGCGGGGGGCCCCGGAGGGGTTACGAGCAGTACTTC. It is translated as CAISESTSGGPRRGYEQYF.

The J gene is TRBJ2-1, the V gene TRBV2; TRBD1 aligns across 7 bases. The V segment lost 8 bases and the J segment 6 bases; nucleotides outside the gene matches: 13. From germline, CDR1 is SNHLY and CDR2 FYNNEI. There are 15 residues in the CDR3. This chain's CDR3 is CASGPRGYEGNEQFF. CDR3 DNA: TGTGCCAGCGGCCCCAGGGGGTACGAGGGCAATGAGCAGTTCTTC. The full variable domain, its missing parts supplied by reference TRBV2 and TRBJ2-1, is EPEVTQTPSHQVTQMGQEVILRCVPISNHLYFYWYRQILGQKVEFLVSFYNNEISEKSEIFDDQFSVERPDGSNFTLKIRSTKLEDSAMYFCASGPRGYEGNEQFFGPGTRLTVL.

The chain recombines TRBV4-1 with TRBJ1-2; 7 nucleotides align to TRBD1. Trimming removed 1 base from V and 5 bases from J; junction bases left unmatched: 13. CDR1 MGHRA and CDR2 YSYEKL come from the germline V gene. This CDR3 has 17 amino acids. In DNA, the CDR3 is TGCGCCAGCAGCCAAGGTCGGACAGGAATAAGGGGTTATGGCTACACCTTC. Protein product: CASSQGRTGIRGYGYTF.

As DNA, the CDR3 is TGTGCCAGCAGACTAAGAGGAGAAGGAAACACCATATATTTT. Translating it yields CASRLRGEGNTIYF. The gene calls are TRBV6-1 and TRBJ1-3; D is uncertain. The CDR3 length is 14 residues. From germline, CDR1 is MNHNS and CDR2 SASEGT. V dropped 6 bases and J dropped 4 bases, with 13 bases sitting between them.

The V and J genes are TRBV5-1 and TRBJ2-3, with 9 bases fitting TRBD2. The CDR3 length is 16 residues. V lost 4 bases to trimming and J lost 0 bases; unmatched junction nucleotides: 6. Germline CDR1 and CDR2: SGHRS and YFSETQ. The CDR3 region is CASSLAGTSSTDTQYF. The CDR3 bases are TGCGCCAGCAGCCTAGCCGGGACTAGCAGCACAGATACGCAGTATTTT.

The sample holds one count of this clonotype. The chain joins TRBV6-2 or TRBV6-3 to TRBJ2-4; D unresolved. Germline V gene lookup returns CDR1 MNHEY and CDR2 SVGEGT. The CDR3 covers 18 residues. Trimming took off 2 bases at V and 0 bases at J, with 17 bases between the two ends. Written as DNA, the CDR3 is TGTGCCAGCAGTTACGGGATGTACCGCAACCTAGCCAAAAACATTCAGTACTTC. Translating it yields CASSYGMYRNLAKNIQYF.

The table lists this clonotype with a count of one. One end of the junction fails to match germline, which may point to a read error. V is TRBV7-9 and J is TRBJ1-2, with D unresolved. CDR1 and CDR2 from the germline V gene are SEHNR and FQNEAQ (reference sequence). The CDR3 has 13 residues. CDR3 nucleotides: TGTTCCAGCAGCTTACAGCCCAACTATGGCTACACCTTC. Translated, it gives CSSSLQPNYGYTF.

This clonotype was seen at least ten times. V is TRBV12-3 or TRBV12-4 and J is TRBJ2-1; tentatively, D is TRBD1 or TRBD2 (5 bases each). The length of the CDR3 is 15 residues. Trimming removed 5 bases at V and 3 bases at J, with 14 bases between. For the CDR3, the DNA is TGTGCCAGCAGTCTACCCGGGGCTTTCTACAATGAGCAGTTCTTC. Residues: CASSLPGAFYNEQFF.